These T cell receptor beta chains were read from a single sample in a study of cytomegalovirus exposure and HLA in healthy donors. Sequencing used immunoSEQ multiplex PCR; TCRdb keeps in-frame clones, though not all of them. The sample shows some 110,000 clones, 80% to 85% of them seen only once. Sequenced material: PBMCs. These receptors all come from a woman aged 25 to 39 in good health and CMV-seronegative. Each CDR3 is given with its conserved first and last residue. Where a row states a size, it is once, few, many or the class of an expanded clone; other rows omit it.

v_call clone_size cdr3_aa
TRBV5-1 NA CASSSTLAGELFF
TRBV7-2 NA CASSAPGTGANQPQHF
TRBV27 few CASSFLGREQETQYF
TRBV5-4 NA CASSWYSGEQYF
TRBV2 NA CASIKDSRGTEAFF
TRBV7-3 few CASSLNNAGVGGYTF
TRBV5-5 NA CASRQDITNEKLFF
TRBV5-1 NA CASSSSRERATYEQYF
TRBV5-4 NA CASSGGQGYGYTF
TRBV28 few CASSLQGRRIF
TRBV7-9 once CASSPNTSPDTQYF
TRBV7-2 NA CASRPLGSPSGNTIYF
TRBV6-5 few CASSYLSGTGGYEQYF
TRBV4-3 NA CASSQIPQGSGTYNEQFF
TRBV28 NA CASRQNRGRGYTF
TRBV6-5 NA CASSSPDSYNEQFF
TRBV6-6 NA CASSYGQTMNTEAFF
TRBV2 NA CASNELSGTEVNEQFF
TRBV9 NA CASGQGAGNTIYF
TRBV11-2 NA CASSLDRDGRNRASYGYTF
TRBV5-1 NA CASSLVGDRNNEQFF
TRBV18 NA CASSSSGLAGGHNEQYF
TRBV10-3 few CAISEEVERLQETQYF
TRBV10-2 NA CASSEWGSGQGGYTF
TRBV6-5 few CASSHPTGRTEAFF
TRBV10-1 NA CASSEDGRKTDTQYF